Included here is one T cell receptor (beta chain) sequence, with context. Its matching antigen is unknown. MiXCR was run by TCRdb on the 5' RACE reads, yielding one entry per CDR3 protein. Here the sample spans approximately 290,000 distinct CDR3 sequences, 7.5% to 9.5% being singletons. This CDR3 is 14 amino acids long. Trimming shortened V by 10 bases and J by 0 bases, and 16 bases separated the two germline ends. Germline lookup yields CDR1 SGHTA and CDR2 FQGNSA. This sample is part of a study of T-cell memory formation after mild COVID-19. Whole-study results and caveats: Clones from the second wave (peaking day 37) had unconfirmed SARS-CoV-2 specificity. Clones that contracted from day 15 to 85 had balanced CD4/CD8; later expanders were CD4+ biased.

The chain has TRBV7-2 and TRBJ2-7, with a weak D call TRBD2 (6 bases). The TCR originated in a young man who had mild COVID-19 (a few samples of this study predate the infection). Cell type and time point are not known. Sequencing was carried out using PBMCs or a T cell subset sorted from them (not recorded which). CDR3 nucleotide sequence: TGTGCCACCCAAGCTCGGGGGAGCTCCTACGAGCAGTACTTC. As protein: CATQARGSSYEQYF.